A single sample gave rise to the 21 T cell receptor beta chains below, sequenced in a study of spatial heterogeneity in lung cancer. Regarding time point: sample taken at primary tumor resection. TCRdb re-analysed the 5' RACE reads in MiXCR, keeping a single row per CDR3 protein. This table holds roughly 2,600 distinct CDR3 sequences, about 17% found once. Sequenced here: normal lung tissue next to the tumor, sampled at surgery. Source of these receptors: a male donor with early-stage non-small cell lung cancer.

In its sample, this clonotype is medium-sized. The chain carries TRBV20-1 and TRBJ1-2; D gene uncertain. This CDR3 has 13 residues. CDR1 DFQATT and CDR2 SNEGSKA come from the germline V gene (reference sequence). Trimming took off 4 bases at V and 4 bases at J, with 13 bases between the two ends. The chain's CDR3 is CSAKGPLLYGYTF. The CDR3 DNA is TGCAGTGCTAAGGGCCCTTTGCTCTATGGCTACACCTTC.

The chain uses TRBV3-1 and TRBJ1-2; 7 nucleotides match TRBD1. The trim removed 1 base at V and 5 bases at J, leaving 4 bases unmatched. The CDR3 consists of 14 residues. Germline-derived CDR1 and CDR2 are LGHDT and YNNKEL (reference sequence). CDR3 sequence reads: CASSQGTGSYGYTF. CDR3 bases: TGTGCCAGCAGCCAAGGGACAGGCAGTTATGGCTACACCTTC.

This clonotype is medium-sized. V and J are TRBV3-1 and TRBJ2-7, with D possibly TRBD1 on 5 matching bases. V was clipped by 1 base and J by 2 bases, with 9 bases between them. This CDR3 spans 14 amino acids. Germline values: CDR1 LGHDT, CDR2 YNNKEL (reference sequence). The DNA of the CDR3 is TGTGCCAGCAGCCAAGTCGGACAAACCTACGAGCAGTACTTC. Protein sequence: CASSQVGQTYEQYF.

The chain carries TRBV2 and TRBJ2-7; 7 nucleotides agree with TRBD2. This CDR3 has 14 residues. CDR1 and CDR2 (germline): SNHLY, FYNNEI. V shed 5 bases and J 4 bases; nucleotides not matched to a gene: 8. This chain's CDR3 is CASSLPVGGYEQYF. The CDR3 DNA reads TGTGCCAGCAGTTTACCGGTCGGGGGGTACGAGCAGTACTTC. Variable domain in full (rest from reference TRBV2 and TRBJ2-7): EPEVTQTPSHQVTQMGQEVILRCVPISNHLYFYWYRQILGQKVEFLVSFYNNEISEKSEIFDDQFSVERPDGSNFTLKIRSTKLEDSAMYFCASSLPVGGYEQYFGPGTRLTVT.

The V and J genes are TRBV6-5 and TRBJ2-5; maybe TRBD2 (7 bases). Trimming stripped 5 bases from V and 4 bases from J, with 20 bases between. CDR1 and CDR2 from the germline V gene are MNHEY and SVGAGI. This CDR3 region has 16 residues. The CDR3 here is CASSPSWAAGAETQYF. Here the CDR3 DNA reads TGTGCCAGCAGTCCCTCCTGGGCGGCGGGGGCAGAGACCCAGTACTTC.

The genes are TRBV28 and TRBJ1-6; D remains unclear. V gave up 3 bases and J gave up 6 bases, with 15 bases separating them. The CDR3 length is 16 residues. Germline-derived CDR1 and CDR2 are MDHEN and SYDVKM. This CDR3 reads CASSFASSFINSPLHF. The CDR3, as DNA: TGTGCCAGCAGTTTCGCCAGCTCCTTTATTAATTCACCCCTCCACTTT.

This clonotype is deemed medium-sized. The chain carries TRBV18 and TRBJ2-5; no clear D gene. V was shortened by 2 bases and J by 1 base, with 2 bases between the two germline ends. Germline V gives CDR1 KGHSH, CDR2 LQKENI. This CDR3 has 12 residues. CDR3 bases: TGTGCCAGCTCACCAGCCCAAGAGACCCAGTACTTC. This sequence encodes CASSPAQETQYF.

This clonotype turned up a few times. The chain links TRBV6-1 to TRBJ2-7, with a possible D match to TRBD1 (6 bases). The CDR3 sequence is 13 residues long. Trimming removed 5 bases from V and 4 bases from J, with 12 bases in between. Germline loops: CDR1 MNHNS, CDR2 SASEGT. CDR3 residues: CASSFTQGYEQYF. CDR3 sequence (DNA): TGTGCCAGCAGTTTCACCCAGGGGTACGAGCAGTACTTC.

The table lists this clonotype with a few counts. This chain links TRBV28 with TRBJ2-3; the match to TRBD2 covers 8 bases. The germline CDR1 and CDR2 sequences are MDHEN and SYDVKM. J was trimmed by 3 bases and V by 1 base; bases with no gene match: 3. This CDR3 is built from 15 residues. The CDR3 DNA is TGTGCCAGCAGTTTATTGGCGGGAGGAACAGATACGCAGTATTTT. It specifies CASSLLAGGTDTQYF.

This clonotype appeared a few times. The CDR3 reads CASSPDRVGSEQYF. Written as DNA, the CDR3 is TGTGCCAGCAGTCCGGACAGGGTGGGATCAGAGCAGTACTTC. The chain has TRBV11-2 and TRBJ2-7, with TRBD1 identical over 8 bases. The CDR3 covers 14 residues. Losses at the gene ends were 6 bases for V and 7 bases for J; bases not matched to a gene: 11. Germline values: CDR1 SGHAT, CDR2 FQNNGV. Full variable domain (outside the CDR3, taken from reference TRBV11-2 and TRBJ2-7): EAGVAQSPRYKIIEKRQSVAFWCNPISGHATLYWYQQILGQGPKLLIQFQNNGVVDDSQLPKDRFSAERLKGVDSTLKIQPAKLEDSAVYLCASSPDRVGSEQYFGPGTRLTVT.

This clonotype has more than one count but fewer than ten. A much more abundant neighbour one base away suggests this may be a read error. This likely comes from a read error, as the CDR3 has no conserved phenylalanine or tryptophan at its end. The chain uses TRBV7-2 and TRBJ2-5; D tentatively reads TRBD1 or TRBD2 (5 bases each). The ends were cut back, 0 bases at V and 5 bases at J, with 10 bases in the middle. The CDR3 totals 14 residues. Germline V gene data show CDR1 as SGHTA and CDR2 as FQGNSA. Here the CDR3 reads CASSLARGTETQYS. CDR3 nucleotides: TGTGCCAGCAGCTTAGCGCGTGGGACCGAGACCCAGTACTCC.

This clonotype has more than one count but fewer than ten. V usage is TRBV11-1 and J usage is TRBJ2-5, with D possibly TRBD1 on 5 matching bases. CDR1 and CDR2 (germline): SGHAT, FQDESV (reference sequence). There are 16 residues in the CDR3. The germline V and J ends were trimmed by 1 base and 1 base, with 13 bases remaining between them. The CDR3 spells CASSLGLPGIQETQYF. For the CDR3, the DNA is TGTGCCAGCAGCTTAGGCCTACCAGGGATCCAAGAGACCCAGTACTTC.

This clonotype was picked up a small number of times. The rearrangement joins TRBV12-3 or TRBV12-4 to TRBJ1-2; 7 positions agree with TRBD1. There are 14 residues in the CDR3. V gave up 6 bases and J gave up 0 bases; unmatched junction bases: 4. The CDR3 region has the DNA TGTGCCAGCAGCGGGGACAGTTCTAACTATGGCTACACCTTC. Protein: CASSGDSSNYGYTF.

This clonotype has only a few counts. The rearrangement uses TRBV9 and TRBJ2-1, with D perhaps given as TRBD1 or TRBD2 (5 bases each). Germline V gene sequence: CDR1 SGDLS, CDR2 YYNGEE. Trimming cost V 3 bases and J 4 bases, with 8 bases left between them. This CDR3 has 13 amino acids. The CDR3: CASSAWGYNEQFF. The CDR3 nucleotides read TGTGCCAGCAGCGCGTGGGGGTACAATGAGCAGTTCTTC. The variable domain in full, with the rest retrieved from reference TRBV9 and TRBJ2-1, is DSGVTQTPKHLITATGQRVTLRCSPRSGDLSVYWYQQSLDQGLQFLIQYYNGEERAKGNILERFSAQQFPDLHSELNLSSLELGDSALYFCASSAWGYNEQFFGPGTRLTVL.

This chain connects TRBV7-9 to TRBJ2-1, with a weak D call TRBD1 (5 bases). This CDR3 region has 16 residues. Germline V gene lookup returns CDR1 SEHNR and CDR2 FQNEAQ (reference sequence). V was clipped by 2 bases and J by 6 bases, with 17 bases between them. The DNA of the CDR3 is TGTGCCAGCAGCTTACAAGGGGCCCTCAAGGCCAATGAGCAGTTCTTC. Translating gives CASSLQGALKANEQFF.

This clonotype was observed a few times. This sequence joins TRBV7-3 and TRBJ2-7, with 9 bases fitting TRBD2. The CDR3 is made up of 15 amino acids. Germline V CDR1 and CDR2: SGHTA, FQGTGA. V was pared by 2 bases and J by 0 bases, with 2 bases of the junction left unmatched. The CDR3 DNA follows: TGTGCCAGCAGCTTAGTAGCGGGGGCCTCCTACGAGCAGTACTTC. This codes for CASSLVAGASYEQYF.

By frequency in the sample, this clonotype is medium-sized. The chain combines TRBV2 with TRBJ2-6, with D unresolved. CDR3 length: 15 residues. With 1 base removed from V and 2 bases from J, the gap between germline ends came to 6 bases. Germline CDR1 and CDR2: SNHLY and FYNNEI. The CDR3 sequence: CASSEGGPGANVLTF. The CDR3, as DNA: TGTGCCAGCAGTGAAGGGGGTCCTGGGGCCAACGTCCTGACTTTC.

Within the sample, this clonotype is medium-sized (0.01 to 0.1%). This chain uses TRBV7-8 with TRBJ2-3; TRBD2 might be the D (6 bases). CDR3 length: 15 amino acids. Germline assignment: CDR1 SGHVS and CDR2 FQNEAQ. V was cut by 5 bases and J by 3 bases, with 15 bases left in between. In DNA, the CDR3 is TGTGCCAGCAGCCAAACCGGGAGCCATACAGATACGCAGTATTTT. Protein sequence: CASSQTGSHTDTQYF.

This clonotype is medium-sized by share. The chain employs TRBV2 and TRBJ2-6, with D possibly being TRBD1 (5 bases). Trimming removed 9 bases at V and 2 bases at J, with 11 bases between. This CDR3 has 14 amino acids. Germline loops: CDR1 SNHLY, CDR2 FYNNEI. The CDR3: CARQVITGANVLTF. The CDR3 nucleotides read TGTGCCAGACAGGTGATAACTGGGGCCAACGTCCTGACTTTC.

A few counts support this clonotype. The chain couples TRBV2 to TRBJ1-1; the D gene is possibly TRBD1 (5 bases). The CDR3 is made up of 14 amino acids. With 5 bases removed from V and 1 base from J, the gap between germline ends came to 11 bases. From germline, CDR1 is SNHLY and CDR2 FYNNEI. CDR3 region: CASSWRGTNTEAFF. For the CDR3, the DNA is TGTGCCAGCAGTTGGAGGGGTACGAACACTGAAGCTTTCTTT.

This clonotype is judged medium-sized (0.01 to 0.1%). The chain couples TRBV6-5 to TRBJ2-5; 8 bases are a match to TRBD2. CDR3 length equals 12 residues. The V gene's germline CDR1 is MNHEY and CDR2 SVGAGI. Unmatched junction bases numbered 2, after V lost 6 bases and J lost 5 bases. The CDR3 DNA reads TGTGCCAGCAGGCCTAGCGGGGAGACCCAGTACTTC. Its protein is CASRPSGETQYF.